Listed below are T cell receptor beta chains from one sample, sequenced in a study of T cell responses to AZD1222 COVID-19 vaccine. TCRdb's copy holds only in-frame clones and misses some; the assay was immunoSEQ multiplex PCR. The sample yields about 110,000 clones, 86% seen once. The material was peripheral blood, obtained on day 0 of AZD1222 vaccination. Source of these receptors: an adult in good health. CDR3s include the opening cysteine and the closing phenylalanine or tryptophan. The D gene is left open where the match is weak. Clone size appears in some rows only: once, few, many, or a class for an expanded clone.

j_call: TRBJ1-5; cdr3_length: 20; v_call: TRBV7-2; d_call: TRBD1; clone_size: once; cdr3_aa: CASSLARDRGIFYSNQPQHF; cdr3_nt: TGTGCCAGCAGCTTAGCCCGGGACAGGGGGATCTTTTATAGCAATCAGCCCCAGCATTTT
j_call: TRBJ1-4; cdr3_length: 16; v_call: TRBV27; d_call: .; clone_size: .; cdr3_aa: CASGPGTTSTNEKLFF; cdr3_nt: TGTGCCAGCGGACCCGGGACTACGTCAACTAATGAAAAACTGTTTTTT
j_call: TRBJ2-2; cdr3_length: 14; v_call: TRBV25-1; d_call: .; clone_size: .; cdr3_aa: CASSESGRTGELFF; cdr3_nt: TGTGCCAGCAGTGAGTCGGGGAGGACCGGGGAGCTGTTTTTT
j_call: TRBJ1-2; cdr3_length: 14; v_call: TRBV3-1/TRBV3-2; d_call: .; clone_size: .; cdr3_aa: CASSLKSGRDGYTF; cdr3_nt: TGTGCCAGCAGCCTCAAAAGCGGACGGGATGGCTACACCTTC
j_call: TRBJ1-6; cdr3_length: 14; v_call: TRBV7-2; d_call: .; clone_size: .; cdr3_aa: CASSFAGGNSPLHF; cdr3_nt: TGTGCCAGCAGCTTTGCTGGGGGGAATTCACCCCTCCACTTT
j_call: TRBJ1-2; cdr3_length: 12; v_call: TRBV4-1; d_call: .; clone_size: .; cdr3_aa: CASSQTDYGYTF; cdr3_nt: TGCGCCAGCAGCCAGACAGACTATGGCTACACCTTC
j_call: TRBJ1-4; cdr3_length: 14; v_call: TRBV18; d_call: .; clone_size: .; cdr3_aa: CASSPGVDFEKLFF; cdr3_nt: TGTGCCAGCTCACCAGGGGTGGACTTTGAAAAACTGTTTTTT
j_call: TRBJ1-6; cdr3_length: 18; v_call: TRBV7-4; d_call: .; clone_size: few; cdr3_aa: CASSSQQRGRSYNSPLHF; cdr3_nt: TGTGCCAGCAGCTCCCAACAGAGGGGGAGGTCCTATAATTCACCCCTCCACTTT
j_call: TRBJ1-6; cdr3_length: 13; v_call: TRBV7-6; d_call: .; clone_size: .; cdr3_aa: CASSSGTNSPLHF; cdr3_nt: TGTGCCAGCAGCTCGGGGACGAATTCACCCCTCCACTTT
j_call: TRBJ1-3; cdr3_length: 16; v_call: TRBV6-5; d_call: TRBD1; clone_size: .; cdr3_aa: CASSLAWTGTGNTIYF; cdr3_nt: TGTGCCAGCAGTTTAGCCTGGACAGGGACGGGAAACACCATATATTTT
j_call: TRBJ2-7; cdr3_length: 11; v_call: TRBV5-6; d_call: .; clone_size: once; cdr3_aa: CASSTTYEQYF; cdr3_nt: TGTGCCAGCAGCACTACCTACGAGCAGTACTTC
j_call: TRBJ1-1; cdr3_length: 11; v_call: TRBV29-1; d_call: .; clone_size: .; cdr3_aa: CSVDWDTEAFF; cdr3_nt: TGCAGCGTTGACTGGGACACTGAAGCTTTCTTT
j_call: TRBJ1-1; cdr3_length: 16; v_call: TRBV6-1; d_call: TRBD1; clone_size: .; cdr3_aa: CASSEAIFRGRSEAFF; cdr3_nt: TGTGCCAGCAGTGAAGCGATCTTCAGGGGGCGCTCTGAAGCTTTCTTT
j_call: TRBJ2-7; cdr3_length: 13; v_call: TRBV6-5; d_call: .; clone_size: .; cdr3_aa: CASRKDGSYEQYF; cdr3_nt: TGTGCCAGCAGAAAGGACGGATCCTACGAGCAGTACTTC
j_call: TRBJ2-7; cdr3_length: 14; v_call: TRBV5-5; d_call: .; clone_size: .; cdr3_aa: CASSWAGGLGEQYF; cdr3_nt: TGTGCCAGCAGCTGGGCAGGTGGGTTGGGGGAGCAGTACTTC
j_call: TRBJ2-3; cdr3_length: 11; v_call: TRBV20-1; d_call: .; clone_size: .; cdr3_aa: CSAEFSDTQYF; cdr3_nt: TGCAGTGCCGAGTTTTCCGATACGCAGTATTTT
j_call: TRBJ1-2; cdr3_length: 15; v_call: TRBV7-9; d_call: .; clone_size: .; cdr3_aa: CASSLVGPTPYGYTF; cdr3_nt: TGTGCCAGCAGCTTAGTGGGGCCGACTCCCTATGGCTACACCTTC
j_call: TRBJ2-3; cdr3_length: 16; v_call: TRBV7-2; d_call: TRBD2; clone_size: .; cdr3_aa: CASSPLAGAITDTQYF; cdr3_nt: TGTGCCAGCAGCCCTCTAGCGGGGGCTATCACAGATACGCAGTATTTT
j_call: TRBJ1-1; cdr3_length: 14; v_call: TRBV7-8; d_call: TRBD1; clone_size: .; cdr3_aa: CASNPTGERTEAFF; cdr3_nt: TGTGCCAGCAACCCGACAGGGGAGCGCACTGAAGCTTTCTTT
j_call: TRBJ2-2; cdr3_length: 16; v_call: TRBV5-8; d_call: .; clone_size: .; cdr3_aa: CASSLEGGAFPGELFF; cdr3_nt: TGTGCCAGCAGCCTGGAGGGGGGGGCCTTTCCCGGGGAGCTGTTTTTT
j_call: TRBJ1-5; cdr3_length: 14; v_call: TRBV6-5; d_call: .; clone_size: .; cdr3_aa: CASNGAGAEQPQHF; cdr3_nt: TGTGCCAGTAACGGTGCGGGCGCGGAACAGCCCCAGCATTTT
j_call: TRBJ2-1; cdr3_length: 16; v_call: TRBV7-9; d_call: TRBD1; clone_size: .; cdr3_aa: CASSTGQGAGRNEQFF; cdr3_nt: TGTGCCAGCAGCACAGGACAGGGTGCTGGTCGGAATGAGCAGTTCTTC
j_call: TRBJ1-1; cdr3_length: 12; v_call: TRBV27; d_call: .; clone_size: .; cdr3_aa: CASSFLDSEAFF; cdr3_nt: TGTGCCAGCAGTTTTCTAGACAGTGAAGCTTTCTTT
j_call: TRBJ1-5; cdr3_length: 18; v_call: TRBV10-3; d_call: TRBD1; clone_size: .; cdr3_aa: CAISESNPGQGNNQPQHF; cdr3_nt: TGTGCCATCAGTGAGTCGAATCCGGGACAGGGGAACAATCAGCCCCAGCATTTT
j_call: TRBJ2-7; cdr3_length: 13; v_call: TRBV19; d_call: TRBD2; clone_size: .; cdr3_aa: CASRHGGGNEQYF; cdr3_nt: TGTGCCAGTAGGCACGGGGGGGGAAACGAGCAGTACTTC